A selection of T cell receptor beta chains follows, all from one sample in a study of blood T cell repertoires in COVID-19. Assay used: immunoSEQ multiplex PCR; TCRdb lists only in-frame clones, some missing. Here the sample spans 100,000 to 150,000 clones, about 85% being singletons. Sequencing input: peripheral blood. The receptor set was obtained from a woman of 80 years or more with acute or convalescent COVID-19. Both conserved end residues are part of each CDR3. Fields, in order: V gene, clone size, J gene, D gene, CDR3 protein, CDR3 DNA. A D gene is named only where the DNA matches it firmly. The size of a clone is reported for some rows only, either as once, few or many, or as a class for expanded clones.

v_gene: TRBV19
abundance: -
j_gene: TRBJ1-1
d_gene: -
CDR3aa: CASSIVGGIRLNTEAFF
CDR3nt: TGTGCCAGTAGTATAGTGGGGGGAATCCGTTTGAACACTGAAGCTTTCTTT

v_gene: TRBV10-3
abundance: -
j_gene: TRBJ2-7
d_gene: -
CDR3aa: CAITQGSSGGHPYEQYF
CDR3nt: TGTGCCATCACCCAGGGCTCTTCGGGGGGCCACCCCTACGAGCAGTACTTC

v_gene: TRBV2
abundance: -
j_gene: TRBJ2-1
d_gene: TRBD2
CDR3aa: CASSGSRGGNEQFF
CDR3nt: TGTGCCAGCAGTGGGTCGCGGGGGGGCAATGAGCAGTTCTTC

v_gene: TRBV4-3
abundance: -
j_gene: TRBJ1-3
d_gene: -
CDR3aa: CASSQEAAGNTIYF
CDR3nt: TGCGCCAGCAGCCAAGAAGCCGCGGGAAACACCATATATTTT

v_gene: TRBV19
abundance: -
j_gene: TRBJ1-5
d_gene: -
CDR3aa: CATGWGGQPQHF
CDR3nt: TGTGCCACCGGCTGGGGCGGTCAGCCCCAGCATTTT

v_gene: TRBV1
abundance: -
j_gene: TRBJ2-5
d_gene: -
CDR3aa: CTSSPGLAGDFRSRGETQYF
CDR3nt: TGCACCAGCAGCCCGGGACTAGCGGGGGACTTCAGGTCTCGGGGGGAGACCCAGTACTTC

v_gene: TRBV5-5
abundance: once
j_gene: TRBJ2-3
d_gene: -
CDR3aa: CASSLSTDTQYF
CDR3nt: TGTGCCAGCAGCCTTAGCACAGATACGCAGTATTTT

v_gene: TRBV19
abundance: -
j_gene: TRBJ1-2
d_gene: -
CDR3aa: CASTNRESYGYTF
CDR3nt: TGTGCCAGTACGAACAGGGAGTCCTATGGCTACACCTTC

v_gene: TRBV7-2
abundance: -
j_gene: TRBJ2-2
d_gene: TRBD2
CDR3aa: CASRGSGEAAGELFF
CDR3nt: TGTGCCAGCAGGGGGAGCGGGGAGGCCGCCGGGGAGCTGTTTTTT

v_gene: TRBV12-3/TRBV12-4
abundance: -
j_gene: TRBJ1-2
d_gene: -
CDR3aa: CASSLQGPYGYTF
CDR3nt: TGTGCCAGCAGTTTGCAGGGCCCCTATGGCTACACCTTC

v_gene: TRBV6-6
abundance: -
j_gene: TRBJ1-5
d_gene: -
CDR3aa: CASSYSRDQPQHF
CDR3nt: TGTGCCAGCAGTTACTCGAGAGATCAGCCCCAGCATTTT

v_gene: TRBV29-1
abundance: -
j_gene: TRBJ1-2
d_gene: -
CDR3aa: CSVDGGGSYGYTF
CDR3nt: TGCAGCGTTGATGGGGGAGGGTCCTATGGCTACACCTTC

v_gene: TRBV4-3
abundance: -
j_gene: TRBJ2-1
d_gene: TRBD1
CDR3aa: CASSQDSGTVYNEQFF
CDR3nt: TGCGCCAGCAGCCAAGATTCCGGGACAGTCTACAATGAGCAGTTCTTC

v_gene: TRBV27
abundance: -
j_gene: TRBJ1-4
d_gene: TRBD1
CDR3aa: CASSSVGTGDEKLFF
CDR3nt: TGTGCCAGCAGTTCTGTAGGGACAGGGGATGAAAAACTGTTTTTT

v_gene: TRBV11-3
abundance: -
j_gene: TRBJ2-5
d_gene: -
CDR3aa: CASSRRSGLFEETQYF
CDR3nt: TGTGCCAGCAGCCGCAGGAGCGGACTATTCGAAGAGACCCAGTACTTC

v_gene: TRBV29-1
abundance: -
j_gene: TRBJ1-1
d_gene: TRBD1
CDR3aa: CSGGQGGTEAFF
CDR3nt: TGCAGCGGCGGACAGGGCGGCACTGAAGCTTTCTTT

v_gene: TRBV7-2
abundance: -
j_gene: TRBJ1-1
d_gene: -
CDR3aa: CASRPRGLLNTEAFF
CDR3nt: TGTGCCAGCAGACCACGGGGATTGCTGAACACTGAAGCTTTCTTT

v_gene: TRBV10-3
abundance: -
j_gene: TRBJ2-2
d_gene: TRBD1
CDR3aa: CATGTGLGFTGELFF
CDR3nt: TGTGCCACCGGGACAGGGCTGGGATTCACCGGGGAGCTGTTTTTT

v_gene: TRBV10-3
abundance: -
j_gene: TRBJ1-2
d_gene: TRBD1
CDR3aa: CAISGAVGQGNYGYTF
CDR3nt: TGTGCCATCAGTGGGGCGGTGGGACAGGGGAACTATGGCTACACCTTC

v_gene: TRBV6-1
abundance: -
j_gene: TRBJ1-6
d_gene: TRBD1
CDR3aa: CASSDRDRGTYNSPLHF
CDR3nt: TGTGCCAGCAGTGACCGGGACAGGGGTACCTATAATTCACCCCTCCACTTT

v_gene: TRBV28
abundance: -
j_gene: TRBJ1-6
d_gene: TRBD1
CDR3aa: CASSLTGGANSPLHF
CDR3nt: TGTGCCAGCAGTCTAACAGGGGGCGCGAATTCACCCCTCCACTTT

v_gene: TRBV29-1
abundance: -
j_gene: TRBJ2-7
d_gene: -
CDR3aa: CSVKDSKVYEQYF
CDR3nt: TGCAGCGTTAAGGACAGTAAGGTCTACGAGCAGTACTTC

v_gene: TRBV3-1/TRBV3-2
abundance: -
j_gene: TRBJ1-1
d_gene: -
CDR3aa: CASSQGGNTEAFF
CDR3nt: TGTGCCAGCAGCCAAGGCGGGAACACTGAAGCTTTCTTT

v_gene: TRBV18
abundance: -
j_gene: TRBJ1-4
d_gene: TRBD1
CDR3aa: CASSRGQGREKLFF
CDR3nt: TGTGCCAGCTCACGAGGACAGGGCCGTGAAAAACTGTTTTTT

v_gene: TRBV27
abundance: -
j_gene: TRBJ1-4
d_gene: -
CDR3aa: CASSFTGRVNEKLFF
CDR3nt: TGTGCCAGCAGTTTCACTGGCAGGGTTAATGAAAAACTGTTTTTT

v_gene: TRBV5-1
abundance: few
j_gene: TRBJ1-3
d_gene: TRBD1
CDR3aa: CASSLRPRDRVGNTIYF
CDR3nt: TGCGCCAGCAGCTTAAGACCCCGGGACAGGGTCGGAAACACCATATATTTT

v_gene: TRBV20-1
abundance: once
j_gene: TRBJ2-7
d_gene: TRBD2
CDR3aa: CSASRDYYNEQYF
CDR3nt: TGCAGTGCTAGTAGGGACTACTATAACGAGCAGTACTTC

v_gene: TRBV7-6
abundance: few
j_gene: TRBJ1-5
d_gene: -
CDR3aa: CASSQTVHNQPQHF
CDR3nt: TGTGCCAGCAGCCAGACAGTTCACAATCAGCCCCAGCATTTT

v_gene: TRBV7-2
abundance: -
j_gene: TRBJ1-2
d_gene: -
CDR3aa: CASSRAGLVGGHGYTF
CDR3nt: TGTGCCAGCAGCCGCGCGGGGTTGGTAGGCGGACATGGCTACACCTTC

v_gene: TRBV19
abundance: -
j_gene: TRBJ1-6
d_gene: TRBD1
CDR3aa: CASSPTGGSSYNSPLHF
CDR3nt: TGTGCCAGTAGTCCGACAGGGGGAAGCTCCTATAATTCACCCCTCCACTTT

v_gene: TRBV5-1
abundance: -
j_gene: TRBJ2-7
d_gene: TRBD1
CDR3aa: CASSLAGFSDRAYEQYF
CDR3nt: TGCGCCAGCAGCTTGGCTGGCTTTTCAGACAGGGCCTACGAGCAGTACTTC

v_gene: TRBV13
abundance: -
j_gene: TRBJ1-4
d_gene: TRBD1
CDR3aa: CASRQGGRGDEKLFF
CDR3nt: TGTGCCAGCAGACAAGGGGGCAGGGGGGATGAAAAACTGTTTTTT

v_gene: TRBV28
abundance: -
j_gene: TRBJ1-6
d_gene: -
CDR3aa: CASSLSSYNSPLHF
CDR3nt: TGTGCCAGCAGTCTTAGCTCCTATAATTCACCCCTCCACTTT

v_gene: TRBV12-3/TRBV12-4
abundance: -
j_gene: TRBJ1-1
d_gene: -
CDR3aa: CATRKNTGEAFF
CDR3nt: TGTGCCACACGCAAAAATACAGGGGAAGCTTTCTTT

v_gene: TRBV15
abundance: once
j_gene: TRBJ1-4
d_gene: TRBD1
CDR3aa: CATSRMTGDPEKLFF
CDR3nt: TGTGCCACCAGCAGGATGACAGGGGACCCCGAAAAACTGTTTTTT

v_gene: TRBV7-3
abundance: once
j_gene: TRBJ2-1
d_gene: TRBD2
CDR3aa: CASSLMSGGSSYNEQFF
CDR3nt: TGTGCCAGCAGCTTAATGAGCGGGGGCAGCTCCTACAATGAGCAGTTCTTC

v_gene: TRBV6-5
abundance: -
j_gene: TRBJ1-3
d_gene: -
CDR3aa: CASSSIRGAVGNTIYF
CDR3nt: TGTGCCAGCAGTTCCATACGGGGGGCCGTAGGAAACACCATATATTTT

v_gene: TRBV19
abundance: few
j_gene: TRBJ1-1
d_gene: TRBD1
CDR3aa: CASSIHRDRLNTEAFF
CDR3nt: TGTGCCAGTAGTATTCACCGGGACAGATTGAACACTGAAGCTTTCTTT

v_gene: TRBV2
abundance: -
j_gene: TRBJ1-3
d_gene: TRBD1
CDR3aa: CASSEGQAGNTIYF
CDR3nt: TGTGCCAGCAGTGAGGGACAGGCGGGAAACACCATATATTTT

v_gene: TRBV11-1
abundance: -
j_gene: TRBJ1-6
d_gene: TRBD1
CDR3aa: CASSRTGTGISPLHF
CDR3nt: TGTGCCAGCAGCCGAACCGGGACAGGTATTTCACCCCTCCACTTT

v_gene: TRBV4-1
abundance: -
j_gene: TRBJ2-1
d_gene: TRBD2
CDR3aa: CASSKVLAGGPDEQFF
CDR3nt: TGCGCCAGCAGCAAAGTCCTAGCGGGGGGGCCCGATGAGCAGTTCTTC

v_gene: TRBV7-6
abundance: -
j_gene: TRBJ1-3
d_gene: -
CDR3aa: CASSLEAGYGNTIYF
CDR3nt: TGTGCCAGCAGCTTAGAGGCAGGGTACGGAAACACCATATATTTT

v_gene: TRBV5-1
abundance: -
j_gene: TRBJ1-1
d_gene: TRBD1
CDR3aa: CASSTQGDYTEAFF
CDR3nt: TGCGCCAGCAGTACCCAGGGGGATTACACTGAAGCTTTCTTT

v_gene: TRBV7-8
abundance: -
j_gene: TRBJ1-1
d_gene: -
CDR3aa: CASSLATGSYTEAFF
CDR3nt: TGTGCCAGCAGCTTAGCGACGGGTAGTTACACTGAAGCTTTCTTT

v_gene: TRBV3-1/TRBV3-2
abundance: -
j_gene: TRBJ1-2
d_gene: TRBD1
CDR3aa: CASSQSGGYGYTF
CDR3nt: TGTGCCAGCAGCCAGTCAGGGGGCTATGGCTACACCTTC

v_gene: TRBV28
abundance: -
j_gene: TRBJ1-4
d_gene: TRBD1
CDR3aa: CASKGAANEKLFF
CDR3nt: TGTGCCAGCAAGGGGGCGGCTAATGAAAAACTGTTTTTT

v_gene: TRBV6-1
abundance: once
j_gene: TRBJ2-7
d_gene: -
CDR3aa: CASSDILRGGQYF
CDR3nt: TGTGCCAGCAGTGACATACTCAGGGGCGGGCAGTACTTC

v_gene: TRBV6-1
abundance: -
j_gene: TRBJ1-1
d_gene: TRBD1
CDR3aa: CASTTTGANTEAFF
CDR3nt: TGTGCCAGCACAACGACAGGGGCGAACACTGAAGCTTTCTTT

v_gene: TRBV6-1
abundance: -
j_gene: TRBJ2-5
d_gene: -
CDR3aa: CASSERRGLIGGQETQYF
CDR3nt: TGTGCCAGCAGTGAAAGGAGGGGCCTAATAGGTGGGCAAGAGACCCAGTACTTC

v_gene: TRBV4-3
abundance: -
j_gene: TRBJ1-3
d_gene: -
CDR3aa: CASSQDRAGSGNTIYF
CDR3nt: TGCGCCAGCAGCCAAGATCGTGCAGGGTCTGGAAACACCATATATTTT

v_gene: TRBV5-1
abundance: -
j_gene: TRBJ2-1
d_gene: TRBD1
CDR3aa: CASSQTGGNNEQFF
CDR3nt: TGCGCCAGCAGCCAGACAGGGGGCAACAATGAGCAGTTCTTC

v_gene: TRBV11-2
abundance: -
j_gene: TRBJ2-1
d_gene: TRBD2
CDR3aa: CASSPKSGGALHNEQFF
CDR3nt: TGTGCCAGCAGCCCTAAAAGCGGGGGGGCCTTACACAATGAGCAGTTCTTC

v_gene: TRBV5-8
abundance: -
j_gene: TRBJ1-2
d_gene: TRBD1
CDR3aa: CASSRTGGSNYGYTF
CDR3nt: TGTGCCAGCAGCCGGACAGGGGGGTCTAACTATGGCTACACCTTC